This T cell receptor beta chain is drawn from a study of vaccination and CD4 T cells after COVID-19. Whole-study context: Sampling that followed vaccination took place a median about 75 days after dose two, within a range of 14 to 241.

Sequencing of the DNA from cultured CD4+ T cells was carried out with the Oncomine TCR Beta short-read assay. TCRdb itself ran the PCR reads through MiXCR, one entry per CDR3 protein. Of around 15,000 distinct CDR3 sequences in the sample, approximately 81% were seen once. General study points: The study found that a median approximately 86% of reactive clones in convalescent patients appeared only post-vaccination.

For this clonotype: The target antigen is unknown.

This CDR3 spans 14 amino acids. Germline-derived CDR1 and CDR2 are MGHRA and YSYEKL. V dropped 4 bases and J dropped 1; count of bases not matched to a gene: 4. The treatment is: approximately 11-day PBMC culture with coronavirus spike peptide pools or control peptides (ViraFEST assay). This rearrangement joins TRBV4-1 to TRBJ2-7; TRBD1 agrees at 7 bases. Here the sequenced sample was CD4+ T cells from blood, cultured in vitro, taken after SARS-CoV-2 vaccination. The sequence derives from a human donor who received a COVID-19 vaccine. CDR3 DNA sequence: TGCGCCAGCAGCCGCCCGGGACAGTCCTACGAGCAGTACTTC. Amino acid sequence: CASSRPGQSYEQYF.